The 18 T cell receptor beta chains given below trace back to one sample, sequenced in a study of quantifying T cell responses using KT2 cells. Background on the study: cDNA was made from DNase-treated RNA using alpha and beta constant primers.

An oligo carrying a UMI was ligated to the cDNA 3' end. First-round PCR used about 4 cycles and beta primers RC1.1 and RC1.2 covering TRBC1 and TRBC2. TCRdb re-called the UMI-ligation and nested PCR reads through MiXCR, storing one row per CDR3 protein. Of approximately 46,000 distinct CDR3 sequences in the sample, around a tenth were seen once. The sample consisted of PBMCs spiked with cells of the T cell clone KT2. All receptors derive from a human donor.

This clonotype has only a few counts. This chain links TRBV5-1 with TRBJ2-7; D tentatively reads TRBD1 or TRBD2 (6 bases each). CDR1 and CDR2 from the germline V gene are SGHRS and YFSETQ. Trimming took off 5 bases at V and 2 bases at J, with 17 bases between the two ends. The length of the CDR3 is 15 residues. Here the CDR3 DNA reads TGCGCCAGCAGAGGGGGGCAGATAGCCCCCTACGAGCAGTACTTC. This translates into CASRGGQIAPYEQYF.

This clonotype showed up just a few times. CDR3 residues: CSARRLEGLAGGPQETQYF. The CDR3 coding sequence is TGCAGTGCTAGAAGACTCGAGGGACTAGCGGGGGGGCCGCAAGAGACCCAGTACTTC. The chain employs TRBV20-1 and TRBJ2-5, with 16 bases fitting TRBD2. The CDR3 has 19 residues. In germline, CDR1 is DFQATT, CDR2 SNEGSKA (reference sequence). V lost 2 bases to trimming and J lost 2 bases; unmatched junction nucleotides: 11.

The chain links TRBV27 to TRBJ2-7, with 9 positions matching TRBD2. The CDR3 consists of 18 residues. V gave up 1 base and J gave up 1 base; unmatched junction bases: 11. Germline V gene lookup returns CDR1 MNHEY and CDR2 SMNVEV (reference sequence). CDR3 in amino acids: CASSLFGGAGGRSYEQYF. CDR3 bases: TGTGCCAGCAGTTTATTCGGGGGAGCGGGAGGCAGGTCCTACGAGCAGTACTTC.

The rearrangement joins TRBV20-1 to TRBJ1-1; perhaps TRBD1 as D (6 bases). The V gene's germline CDR1 is DFQATT and CDR2 SNEGSKA (reference sequence). Trimming stripped 3 bases from V and 2 bases from J, with 16 bases between. The CDR3 runs 15 residues. The CDR3 spells CSARTSTGLNTEAFF. In DNA, the CDR3 is TGCAGTGCTAGGACTTCGACAGGCCTTAACACTGAAGCTTTCTTT.

The chain employs TRBV18 and TRBJ2-7; D is unresolved. V was shortened by 2 bases and J by 0 bases, with 8 bases between the two germline ends. Germline V gene lookup returns CDR1 KGHSH and CDR2 LQKENI. The CDR3 sequence is 14 residues long. The CDR3 loop is CASSPAASSYEQYF. DNA of the CDR3: TGTGCCAGCTCACCAGCAGCAAGCTCCTACGAGCAGTACTTC.

This rearrangement joins TRBV11-2 to TRBJ1-3, with TRBD1 matching 7 bases. CDR3 length equals 16 residues. Germline CDR1 and CDR2: SGHAT and FQNNGV. The V and J ends lost 4 bases and 0 bases, in that order; junction bases with no gene match: 6. CDR3: CASSYRQGRSGNTIYF. For the CDR3, the DNA is TGTGCCAGCAGCTATCGACAGGGCCGCTCTGGAAACACCATATATTTT.

V and J are TRBV12-3 or TRBV12-4 and TRBJ1-6, with D perhaps TRBD1 (5 bases). The V and J ends lost 5 bases and 5 bases respectively, with 16 bases between them. This CDR3 region has 16 residues. The CDR3 reads CASSRGGTRNNSPLHF. The CDR3 nucleotides read TGTGCCAGCAGTCGCGGGGGTACAAGAAATAATTCACCCCTCCACTTT.

The rearrangement uses TRBV12-3 or TRBV12-4 and TRBJ1-4; D is unresolved. Trimming pared 2 bases from V and 5 bases from J, leaving 6 bases between. CDR3 length equals 13 residues. CDR3 DNA: TGTGCCAGCAGTTTATATGCGAATGAAAAACTGTTTTTT. It encodes CASSLYANEKLFF.

The CDR3 DNA reads as TGTGCCAGCAGCAACCGAAACAATGAGCAGTTCTTC. The encoded protein is CASSNRNNEQFF. The chain combines TRBV2 with TRBJ2-1, with D uncertain. The germline V gene encodes CDR1 SNHLY and CDR2 FYNNEI. The V end lost 6 bases, the J end lost 5 bases, and 8 bases lay between the germline ends. There are 12 residues in the CDR3.

The V gene is TRBV11-3, the J gene TRBJ2-3, with D perhaps matching TRBD1 (5 bases). The germline V gene has CDR1 SGHNT and CDR2 YENEEA. CDR3 length: 14 residues. Trimming cost V 4 bases and J 1 base, with 9 bases left between them. This chain's CDR3 is CASSSSRGTDTQYF. The DNA of the CDR3 is TGTGCCAGCAGCTCGTCCAGGGGCACAGATACGCAGTATTTT.

This clonotype has a count of ten or more. V usage is TRBV5-1 and J usage is TRBJ2-7; D call uncertain. Germline V gives CDR1 SGHRS, CDR2 YFSETQ. The CDR3 totals 14 residues. The V and J ends lost 0 bases and 2 bases respectively, with 9 bases between them. CDR3 DNA sequence: TGCGCCAGCAGCTTGGAAGCAGGAACCTACGAGCAGTACTTC. The encoded protein is CASSLEAGTYEQYF.

This clonotype appeared many times. The V call is TRBV20-1, the J call TRBJ2-1; D ambiguous. This CDR3 spans 13 amino acids. Looked up from germline, CDR1 is DFQATT and CDR2 is SNEGSKA (reference sequence). Between the trimmed V and J ends, which lost 5 bases and 0 bases, there was a span of 8 bases. The CDR3: CSAPSSSYNEQFF. CDR3 in DNA: TGCAGTGCTCCGTCGAGCTCCTACAATGAGCAGTTCTTC.

This clonotype was detected ten times or more. The chain combines TRBV7-8 with TRBJ2-1; maybe TRBD2 (5 bases). V lost 5 bases, J lost 9 bases, and 14 bases lay in between. The CDR3 has 13 amino acids. The germline V gene has CDR1 SGHVS and CDR2 FQNEAQ. DNA of the CDR3: TGTGCCAGCAGCCCCGCCCGGCGGGCTGAGCAGTTCTTC. This gives the protein CASSPARRAEQFF.

This clonotype was seen more than once but under ten times. The chain has TRBV30 and TRBJ1-1; 8 nucleotides match TRBD1. The germline V gene has CDR1 GTSNPN and CDR2 SVGIG (reference sequence). The CDR3 has 11 amino acids. J gave up 7 bases and V 5 bases, and 3 bases lay outside the gene matches. This chain's CDR3 is CAWSTGVEAFF. As DNA, the CDR3 is TGTGCCTGGTCGACAGGGGTTGAAGCTTTCTTT. The variable domain in full, with the rest retrieved from reference TRBV30 and TRBJ1-1, is SQTIHQWPATLVQPVGSPLSLECTVEGTSNPNLYWYRQAAGRGLQLLFYSVGIGQISSEVPQNLSASRPQDRQFILSSKKLLLSDSGFYLCAWSTGVEAFFGQGTRLTVV.

In this sample, this clonotype turned up a few times. The chain uses TRBV12-3 or TRBV12-4 and TRBJ1-2; TRBD1 matches 8 bases. The CDR3 is made up of 12 amino acids. J was trimmed by 5 bases and V by 8 bases; bases with no gene match: 4. CDR3 DNA: TGTGCCAGCGGGGACAGGACTTATGGCTACACCTTC. Its translation is CASGDRTYGYTF.

This clonotype was seen at least ten times. V gene TRBV7-9 combines with J gene TRBJ2-1; D remains ambiguous. The germline CDR1 and CDR2 sequences are SEHNR and FQNEAQ (reference sequence). This CDR3 is 16 amino acids long. V was shortened by 5 bases and J by 8 bases, with 22 bases between the two germline ends. DNA for the CDR3: TGTGCCAGCAGCCTCTCCGCGTTTATCGGCCGCGATGAGCAGTTCTTC. Translated, it gives CASSLSAFIGRDEQFF.

This clonotype was observed a few times. V usage is TRBV7-8 and J usage is TRBJ2-7, with 8 positions matching TRBD2. Germline CDR1 SGHVS, CDR2 FQNEAQ. The V and J ends lost 5 bases and 3 bases, in that order; junction bases with no gene match: 12. This CDR3 has 16 residues. The CDR3 region is CASSPDRVAGIYEQYF. The DNA for the CDR3 is TGTGCCAGCAGCCCAGACAGAGTAGCGGGGATCTACGAGCAGTACTTC.

The gene calls are TRBV25-1 and TRBJ2-3; 13 nucleotides match TRBD2. With V trimmed by 1 base and J by 2 bases, 12 bases remained unmatched. The CDR3 loop spans 20 amino acids. The germline gives CDR1 MGHDK, CDR2 SYGVNS. As DNA, the CDR3 is TGTGCCAGCAGTGAATTCCACGGGCCACTAGCGGGGGGGAACACAGATACGCAGTATTTT. It encodes CASSEFHGPLAGGNTDTQYF.